These 12 T cell receptor beta chains came from one sample sequenced in a study of CD8 T cells in Susac syndrome. A quantity of about 0.5 to 1 ug RNA underwent reverse transcription using random hexamers. TCRdb passed the immunoSEQ multiplex PCR reads through MiXCR, listing each CDR3 protein once. The sample lists roughly 180,000 distinct CDR3 sequences; approximately 95% were seen once. The sequencing input was CD4+ T cells from PBMCs. The source is a human donor with multiple sclerosis.

The V call is TRBV7-2, the J call TRBJ2-7, with D hard to call. The CDR3 contains 13 residues. Trimming shortened V by 2 bases and J by 2 bases, and 7 bases separated the two germline ends. CDR1 SGHTA and CDR2 FQGNSA come from the germline V gene. The CDR3 loop is CASSLSGAYEQYF. The CDR3, as DNA: TGTGCCAGCAGCTTAAGTGGGGCCTACGAGCAGTACTTC.

The sample holds one count of this clonotype. This sequence joins TRBV3-1 and TRBJ2-1, with TRBD2 matching over 12 bases. V lost 1 base and J lost 7; bases outside the gene matches: 8. CDR3 size: 17 residues. The germline gives CDR1 LGHDT, CDR2 YNNKEL (reference sequence). In DNA, the CDR3 is TGTGCCAGCAGCCAAGGGCTAGCGGGAGGGCCCTGGAATGAGCAGTTCTTC. Its translation: CASSQGLAGGPWNEQFF.

This clonotype was counted a single time. The chain joins TRBV11-2 to TRBJ1-6; perhaps TRBD1 as D (6 bases). V lost 3 bases and J 8 bases, leaving 11 bases between the germline ends. CDR1 is SGHAT, CDR2 FQNNGV, per germline. The CDR3 spans 14 residues. DNA for the CDR3: TGTGCCAGCAGCTTGCAGGGGCGGTATTCACCCCTCCACTTT. Protein: CASSLQGRYSPLHF.

The rearrangement links TRBV24-1 to TRBJ2-2; weak D call: TRBD2 (6 bases). There are 14 residues in the CDR3. Per the germline V gene, CDR1 is KGHDR and CDR2 is SFDVKD. With 9 bases removed from V and 5 bases from J, the gap between germline ends came to 15 bases. The chain's CDR3 is CATAEGLDTGELFF. Written as DNA, the CDR3 is TGTGCCACCGCGGAGGGGCTGGATACCGGGGAGCTGTTTTTT.

The chain employs TRBV10-3 and TRBJ1-1, with TRBD1 as a possible D gene (6 bases). Germline V lookup: CDR1 ENHRY, CDR2 SYGVKD. V was cut by 6 bases and J by 1 base, with 12 bases left in between. This CDR3 contains 14 residues. Here the CDR3 reads CAIRGQSSNTEAFF. CDR3 in DNA: TGTGCCATCAGAGGACAGTCATCGAACACTGAAGCTTTCTTT.

This chain links TRBV6-6 with TRBJ1-3, with D hard to call. Germline CDR1 is MNHNY and CDR2 is SVGAGI (reference sequence). This CDR3 contains 12 residues. Between the trimmed V and J ends, which lost 8 bases and 0 bases, there was a span of 5 bases. The CDR3 nucleotides are TGTGCCAGCGTGAGCTCTGGAAACACCATATATTTT. The encoded protein is CASVSSGNTIYF.

The chain employs TRBV7-3 and TRBJ2-3, with 8 bases fitting TRBD2. Germline V gene data show CDR1 as SGHTA and CDR2 as FQGTGA. The CDR3 runs to 16 residues. Unmatched junction bases numbered 11, after V lost 5 bases and J lost 4 bases. The CDR3 reads CASSPPGGGGPDTQYF. The CDR3 DNA reads as TGTGCCAGCAGCCCCCCCGGGGGGGGCGGCCCAGATACGCAGTATTTT.

The genes are TRBV6-1 and TRBJ1-2, with 7 bases aligning to TRBD1. The V and J ends lost 4 bases and 13 bases, in that order; junction bases with no gene match: 9. The CDR3 length is 12 residues. Germline V gives CDR1 MNHNS, CDR2 SASEGT. CDR3 sequence (DNA): TGTGCCAGCAGTGCGTTGACAGGGTCTTGCACCTTC. Encoded protein: CASSALTGSCTF.

V gene TRBV12-3 or TRBV12-4 combines with J gene TRBJ2-5, with a weak D call TRBD2 (5 bases). The CDR3 sequence is 15 residues long. Between the trimmed V and J ends, which lost 2 bases and 10 bases, there was a span of 20 bases. The CDR3 loop reads CASSLKPSGNEGQYF. CDR3 bases: TGTGCCAGCAGTTTAAAACCCAGCGGTAATGAGGGCCAGTACTTC.

The chain has TRBV12-3 or TRBV12-4 and TRBJ1-2; D is unclear. Trimming removed 6 bases from V and 8 bases from J, with 10 bases in between. The CDR3 runs to 11 residues. The chain's CDR3 is CASSRGGGYTF. The CDR3 DNA is TGTGCCAGCAGCCGTGGCGGCGGCTACACCTTC.

The chain joins TRBV12-3 or TRBV12-4 to TRBJ2-1; 9 bases agree with TRBD1. The junction had 9 bases not matched to a gene; V was cut back by 5 bases and J by 7 bases. The CDR3 sequence is 15 residues long. The CDR3 DNA reads TGTGCCAGCAGTCCCTCCGGGACAGGGAGGAATGAGCAGTTCTTC. It encodes CASSPSGTGRNEQFF.

The chain joins TRBV7-9 to TRBJ2-7; 7 bases agree with TRBD2. V trimming: 9 bases; J trimming: 2 bases; junction bases outside the gene matches: 10. The length of the CDR3 is 14 residues. From germline, CDR1 is SEHNR and CDR2 FQNEAQ (reference sequence). In DNA form, the CDR3 reads TGTGCCAGTAGCATCGGGGGGAAGGCCTACGAGCAGTACTTC. Protein sequence: CASSIGGKAYEQYF.